What follows are 31 T cell receptor beta chains derived from one specimen sequenced in a study of CD8+ T cells in alopecia areata listed by TCRdb under 2018. The library was generated by the immunoSEQ multiplex PCR assay. For TCR sequencing, RNA was extracted from every sample and reverse transcribed into cDNA to serve as template. TCRdb retrieved this table from immuneACCESS and kept in-frame rearrangements only. Not all clones are present; in checked studies, unresolved V genes account for under half, and no reason is known for the remainder. Counted in this sample were around 34,000 clones; roughly half of them appeared once. 40% of the sample is taken by the ten largest. The specimen was NKG2D-high CD8+ T cells sorted from blood. The cell subset or site label of this sample denotes: sorted CD8+ NKG2D-high blood T cells. The receptors stem from a human donor with alopecia areata.

In DNA form, the CDR3 reads TGCGCCAGCAGCCAAGATCGTCCTGAGACCATGGGCCTTGGAAACACCATATATTTT. Protein product: CASSQDRPETMGLGNTIYF. V is TRBV4-1 and J is TRBJ1-3; no firm D call. V was pared by 0 bases and J by 3 bases, with 21 bases between. The CDR3 runs to 19 residues. CDR1 is MGHRA, CDR2 YSYEKL, per germline.

This chain links TRBV4-1 with TRBJ2-5, with D perhaps matching TRBD2 (6 bases). With 0 bases removed from V and 9 bases from J, the gap between germline ends came to 11 bases. The CDR3 contains 13 residues. The germline CDR1 and CDR2 sequences are MGHRA and YSYEKL. CDR3 in amino acids: CASSQDFSGAQYF. The CDR3 nucleotides read TGCGCCAGCAGCCAAGATTTCTCGGGGGCCCAGTACTTC.

The V call is TRBV9, the J call TRBJ2-2; D uncertain. The V gene lost 4 bases and the J gene lost 7 bases, with 11 bases spanning the gap. Germline V gene lookup returns CDR1 SGDLS and CDR2 YYNGEE. This CDR3 spans 13 amino acids. This chain's CDR3 is CASSPAGRGELFF. The CDR3 nucleotides are TGTGCCAGCAGCCCCGCAGGACGCGGGGAGCTGTTTTTT. Together with reference TRBV9 and TRBJ2-2, the CDR3 gives the full variable domain: DSGVTQTPKHLITATGQRVTLRCSPRSGDLSVYWYQQSLDQGLQFLIQYYNGEERAKGNILERFSAQQFPDLHSELNLSSLELGDSALYFCASSPAGRGELFFGEGSRLTVL.

In DNA form, the CDR3 reads TGTGCCAGCAGCTTAGGGGGAAACTATGGCTACACCTTC. Protein: CASSLGGNYGYTF. This chain connects TRBV7-3 to TRBJ1-2; tentatively, D is TRBD1 (5 bases). There are 13 residues in the CDR3. Germline loops: CDR1 SGHTA, CDR2 FQGTGA. The germline V and J ends were trimmed by 2 bases and 2 bases, with 6 bases remaining between them.

The gene calls are TRBV29-1 and TRBJ2-7, with D unclear. Germline V gene data show CDR1 as SQVTM and CDR2 as ANQGSEA. CDR3 length: 13 residues. V lost 6 bases to trimming and J lost 3 bases, with 15 bases between them. The CDR3 protein is CSVSPPPGYEQYF. The DNA for the CDR3 is TGCAGCGTATCGCCCCCCCCGGGCTACGAGCAGTACTTC.

The V and J genes are TRBV6-5 and TRBJ2-5, with 9 bases that match TRBD1. The ends lost 5 bases at V and 3 bases at J; junction bases unmatched: 1. The length of the CDR3 is 13 residues. Germline V gene data show CDR1 as MNHEY and CDR2 as SVGAGI. The CDR3 protein is CASSGTGKETQYF. The CDR3, as DNA: TGTGCCAGCAGTGGGACAGGGAAAGAGACCCAGTACTTC.

The chain carries TRBV7-9 and TRBJ1-3; weak D call: TRBD1 (6 bases). CDR3 length: 15 amino acids. The V and J ends lost 4 bases and 4 bases respectively, with 14 bases between them. Germline V gene data show CDR1 as SEHNR and CDR2 as FQNEAQ (reference sequence). The CDR3 sequence is CASSSSYREGNTIYF. The CDR3 DNA sequence: TGTGCCAGCAGCTCTTCGTACAGGGAAGGAAACACCATATATTTT.

This clone showed up just a few times. The V gene is TRBV28, the J gene TRBJ2-3; D may be TRBD1 (6 bases). This CDR3 comprises 14 residues. V was cut by 5 bases and J by 2 bases, with 11 bases left in between. Germline V gene data show CDR1 as MDHEN and CDR2 as SYDVKM. CDR3 residues: CASSNRAPTDTQYF. The CDR3 DNA reads as TGTGCCAGCAGTAACAGGGCCCCCACAGATACGCAGTATTTT.

This clone showed up just a few times. This chain links TRBV4-1 with TRBJ1-1, with D unclear. Germline V gives CDR1 MGHRA, CDR2 YSYEKL. Trimming took off 4 bases at V and 6 bases at J, with 12 bases between the two ends. The CDR3 consists of 13 residues. The CDR3 DNA sequence: TGCGCCAGCAGCCCAAAGCGTGGCGCTGAAGCTTTCTTT. Protein sequence: CASSPKRGAEAFF.

This clone has just a few counts. The V gene is TRBV27, the J gene TRBJ2-3; 7 bases fit TRBD2. This CDR3 spans 15 amino acids. The V gene's germline CDR1 is MNHEY and CDR2 SMNVEV (reference sequence). V lost 5 bases to trimming and J lost 0 bases; unmatched junction nucleotides: 5. The CDR3 region has the DNA TGTGCCAGCAGTCCTGGCGGGGGTAGCACAGATACGCAGTATTTT. Its translation is CASSPGGGSTDTQYF.

CDR3 sequence (DNA): TGTGCCAGCAGTGATCCCGGACAGGGTTGGGAAAAACTGTTTTTT. Translating it yields CASSDPGQGWEKLFF. The chain combines TRBV2 with TRBJ1-4, with 8 positions matching TRBD1. The germline V gene has CDR1 SNHLY and CDR2 FYNNEI. CDR3 length: 15 amino acids. With 3 bases clipped from V and 8 bases from J, the junction kept 8 bases outside the gene matches. Full variable domain (rest looked up from reference TRBV2 and TRBJ1-4): EPEVTQTPSHQVTQMGQEVILRCVPISNHLYFYWYRQILGQKVEFLVSFYNNEISEKSEIFDDQFSVERPDGSNFTLKIRSTKLEDSAMYFCASSDPGQGWEKLFFGSGTQLSVL.

The chain has TRBV6-5 and TRBJ2-1; perhaps TRBD2 as D (5 bases). Germline V lookup: CDR1 MNHEY, CDR2 SVGAGI. Trimming took 0 bases from V and 3 from J, leaving 9 bases between them. The CDR3 extends over 15 amino acids. The CDR3 is CASSYSPAVYNEQFF. In nucleotides, the CDR3 is TGTGCCAGCAGTTACTCGCCAGCGGTCTACAATGAGCAGTTCTTC.

This clone showed up just a few times. CDR3 in DNA: TGTGCCAGCACCTCACCGACGGGAACAGATACGCAGTATTTT. It translates to CASTSPTGTDTQYF. This chain links TRBV11-1 with TRBJ2-3, with a possible D match to TRBD2 (5 bases). V was shortened by 7 bases and J by 3 bases, with 14 bases between the two germline ends. The CDR3 loop spans 14 amino acids. Germline-derived CDR1 and CDR2 are SGHAT and FQDESV (reference sequence).

This clone has only one observation. The chain recombines TRBV7-2 with TRBJ2-3; D possibly corresponds to TRBD2 (5 bases). Between the trimmed V and J ends, which lost 3 bases and 4 bases, there was a span of 14 bases. CDR1 is SGHTA and CDR2 is FQGNSA in the germline V gene. The CDR3 has 15 residues. The CDR3 region is CASSFTPGLADTQYF. In nucleotides, the CDR3 is TGTGCCAGCAGCTTCACCCCGGGGTTGGCAGATACGCAGTATTTT.

The CDR3 coding sequence is TGCGCCAGCAGCCAGGATACCGGGCATAACTATGGCTACACCTTC. This gives the protein CASSQDTGHNYGYTF. The chain combines TRBV4-3 with TRBJ1-2; the D is unclear. CDR1 LGHNA and CDR2 YSLEER come from the germline V gene. V dropped 3 bases and J dropped 1 base, with 12 bases sitting between them. CDR3 size: 15 residues.

The chain joins TRBV9 to TRBJ2-1; TRBD2 agrees at 9 bases. Germline V gives CDR1 SGDLS, CDR2 YYNGEE. The CDR3 runs 15 residues. With V trimmed by 2 bases and J by 9 bases, 9 bases remained unmatched. CDR3 protein: CASSVEGSGSFEQFF. DNA of the CDR3: TGTGCCAGCAGCGTTGAGGGTAGCGGGAGTTTTGAGCAGTTCTTC.

The J gene is TRBJ2-1, the V gene TRBV7-2, with 9 bases matching TRBD2. The CDR3 spans 16 residues. The V gene's germline CDR1 is SGHTA and CDR2 FQGNSA. V lost 2 bases and J lost 7; bases outside the gene matches: 9. This chain's CDR3 is CASSLPIAGVYNEQFF. The CDR3 coding sequence is TGTGCCAGCAGCTTACCTATAGCGGGAGTTTATAATGAGCAGTTCTTC.

The chain employs TRBV9 and TRBJ2-5; 7 positions match TRBD2. This CDR3 contains 15 residues. Germline-derived CDR1 and CDR2 are SGDLS and YYNGEE. After removal of 0 bases from V and 5 bases from J, the junction contained 7 bases not matched to a gene. DNA of the CDR3: TGTGCCAGCAGCGTAGGAGGCGGGAGTAGGGAGACCCAGTACTTC. It specifies CASSVGGGSRETQYF.

This chain links TRBV6-6 with TRBJ2-3; the D is unclear. The length of the CDR3 is 14 residues. Deletions cut 2 bases from V and 1 base from J, with 7 bases between. Germline assignment: CDR1 MNHNY and CDR2 SVGAGI (reference sequence). This CDR3 is CASSYVRGTDTQYF. The CDR3 DNA reads TGTGCCAGCAGTTACGTTAGGGGCACAGATACGCAGTATTTT.

The sample holds one count of this clone. CDR3 sequence: CASRGSLSTQYF. For the CDR3, the DNA is TGTGCCAGCAGGGGGTCGTTGAGTACGCAGTATTTT. V is TRBV6-5 and J is TRBJ2-3, with no clear D. The germline V gene has CDR1 MNHEY and CDR2 SVGAGI. Trimming shortened V by 6 bases and J by 8 bases, and 12 bases separated the two germline ends. This CDR3 region has 12 residues.

This clone has only a few counts. V is TRBV28 and J is TRBJ2-1; weak D call: TRBD2 (5 bases). CDR3 length equals 15 residues. The V gene lost 7 bases and the J gene lost 0 bases, with 13 bases spanning the gap. From germline, CDR1 is MDHEN and CDR2 SYDVKM. CDR3 amino acids: CASTSGLVSYNEQFF. DNA of the CDR3: TGTGCCAGCACCTCCGGACTGGTCTCCTACAATGAGCAGTTCTTC.

The J gene is TRBJ2-1, the V gene TRBV15; unclear D gene. This CDR3 comprises 12 residues. CDR1 is LNHNV and CDR2 is YYDKDF in the germline V gene (reference sequence). Trimming stripped 0 bases from V and 7 bases from J, with 4 bases between. The CDR3 is CATSRDPNEQFF. CDR3 DNA: TGTGCCACCAGCAGAGATCCGAATGAGCAGTTCTTC. Using reference TRBV15 and TRBJ2-1 for the parts outside the CDR3, the full variable domain is DAMVIQNPRYQVTQFGKPVTLSCSQTLNHNVMYWYQQKSSQAPKLLFHYYDKDFNNEADTPDNFQSRRPNTSFCFLDIRSPGLGDTAMYLCATSRDPNEQFFGPGTRLTVL.

The V and J genes are TRBV14 and TRBJ1-3; D is uncertain. V was cut by 1 base and J by 0 bases, with 7 bases left in between. CDR1 is SGHDN, CDR2 FVKESK, per germline. CDR3 size: 15 residues. The CDR3 coding sequence is TGTGCCAGCAGCCAAGTATTGGCCTCTGGAAACACCATATATTTT. This gives the protein CASSQVLASGNTIYF.

CDR3 sequence reads: CASSTTLASPLAKNIQYF. The CDR3 DNA reads as TGTGCCAGCAGCACGACACTAGCATCTCCTTTAGCCAAAAACATTCAGTACTTC. The chain couples TRBV7-8 to TRBJ2-4; a possible D gene is TRBD2 (6 bases). The V and J ends lost 5 bases and 0 bases respectively, with 20 bases between them. The CDR3 extends over 18 amino acids. Per the germline V gene, CDR1 is SGHVS and CDR2 is FQNEAQ.

This clone appeared a single time. The chain combines TRBV4-3 with TRBJ2-5, with D unclear. Trimming removed 4 bases from V and 4 bases from J, with 7 bases in between. This CDR3 spans 12 amino acids. Germline V gene data show CDR1 as LGHNA and CDR2 as YSLEER. CDR3 bases: TGCGCCAGCAGCCCTCGTGGAGAGACCCAGTACTTC. This sequence encodes CASSPRGETQYF.

This clone was counted between two and nine times. DNA for the CDR3: TGTGCCAGCAGCTCTGGGACTGGCTCCTACGAGCAGTACTTC. It is translated as CASSSGTGSYEQYF. The chain couples TRBV7-9 to TRBJ2-7; D is possibly TRBD2 (6 bases). V lost 4 bases and J 0 bases, leaving 10 bases between the germline ends. In germline, CDR1 is SEHNR, CDR2 FQNEAQ (reference sequence). This CDR3 region has 14 residues.

This rearrangement joins TRBV4-1 to TRBJ1-2, with D tentatively TRBD1 (5 bases). Per germline, CDR1 MGHRA and CDR2 YSYEKL. V dropped 0 bases and J dropped 6 bases, with 8 bases sitting between them. CDR3 length: 13 residues. The CDR3 nucleotides read TGCGCCAGCAGCCAAGAGATAGGGGATGGCTACACCTTC. Protein product: CASSQEIGDGYTF.

This rearrangement joins TRBV11-2 to TRBJ2-1; the D is unclear. The V gene's germline CDR1 is SGHAT and CDR2 FQNNGV. V lost 3 bases and J 9 bases, leaving 6 bases between the germline ends. This CDR3 has 11 residues. CDR3 coding DNA: TGTGCCAGCAGCTTTGCGGTTGAGCAGTTCTTC. Translated: CASSFAVEQFF.

This clone has a single count. This rearrangement joins TRBV6-6 to TRBJ2-7, with TRBD1 matching 9 bases. This CDR3 has 14 amino acids. V was pared by 4 bases and J by 5 bases, with 6 bases of the junction left unmatched. Germline V lookup: CDR1 MNHNY, CDR2 SVGAGI (reference sequence). In DNA, the CDR3 is TGTGCCAGCAGTTCCACAGGGGGCTCTAACGAGCAGTACTTC. It codes for CASSSTGGSNEQYF.

The chain's CDR3 is CATLRLSGRLEQYF. DNA for the CDR3: TGTGCCACTCTACGGCTTAGCGGAAGACTCGAGCAGTACTTC. J is TRBJ2-7 and V is TRBV11-2; weak D call: TRBD2 (6 bases). V lost 10 bases and J lost 6, with 22 bases in between. CDR1 is SGHAT, CDR2 FQNNGV, per germline. The CDR3 contains 14 residues.

The chain couples TRBV27 to TRBJ2-1; possibly TRBD1 or TRBD2 for D (5 bases each). V was pared by 10 bases and J by 7 bases, with 14 bases between. Germline assignment: CDR1 MNHEY and CDR2 SMNVEV (reference sequence). The CDR3 has 12 amino acids. CDR3 residues: CAIGPWGNEQFF. The CDR3 coding sequence is TGTGCCATCGGGCCCTGGGGGAATGAGCAGTTCTTC.